These T cell receptor beta chains were read from a single sample in a study of cytomegalovirus exposure and HLA in healthy donors. Some clones are missing from TCRdb's copy, which holds only in-frame ones; the method was immunoSEQ multiplex PCR. The table lists more than 150,000 clones, about four fifths of them singletons. Sequencing used PBMCs. These receptors were obtained from a woman in her twenties or thirties in good health and CMV-seropositive. Each CDR3 is given with its conserved first and last residue. D genes are given only for firm matches. Only part of the rows carry a size: once, few, many, or a class if the clone is expanded.

-	TRBJ2-1	-	TRBV27	CASLKGGEQFF	TGTGCCAGCCTTAAAGGCGGGGAGCAGTTCTTC
-	TRBJ1-2	TRBD1	TRBV4-1	CASRRYGQERGYTF	TGCGCCAGCAGACGCTATGGACAGGAGCGTGGCTACACCTTC
-	TRBJ2-4	-	TRBV5-4	CASSLKWTGDIQYF	TGTGCCAGCAGCTTAAAGTGGACCGGGGACATTCAGTACTTC
few	TRBJ2-5	-	TRBV5-6	CASSFTQDKETQYF	TGTGCCAGCAGCTTTACACAGGACAAAGAGACCCAGTACTTC
-	TRBJ2-3	-	TRBV9	CASGTQASDTQYF	TGTGCCAGCGGGACACAGGCGTCAGATACGCAGTATTTT
-	TRBJ2-1	-	TRBV11-3	CASSLGPSLAYNEQFF	TGTGCCAGCAGCTTGGGTCCTAGTCTGGCCTACAATGAGCAGTTCTTC
-	TRBJ1-1	TRBD1	TRBV19	CASSSQGALRTEAFF	TGTGCCAGTAGCTCTCAGGGGGCACTCCGGACTGAAGCTTTCTTT
-	TRBJ2-2	TRBD2	TRBV2	CASLPRLAGMNTGELFF	TGTGCCAGCCTCCCGCGACTAGCGGGAATGAACACCGGGGAGCTGTTTTTT
-	TRBJ2-7	-	TRBV9	CASSVEPGNIYEQYF	TGTGCCAGCAGCGTAGAACCGGGGAACATCTACGAGCAGTACTTC
-	TRBJ1-1	-	TRBV27	CASSLNGVVSGQAFF	TGTGCCAGCAGTTTGAACGGGGTCGTGTCGGGTCAAGCTTTCTTT
-	TRBJ2-7	TRBD2	TRBV28	CASGAPSGSNEQYF	TGTGCCAGCGGGGCTCCTAGCGGGAGTAACGAGCAGTACTTC
few	TRBJ2-3	TRBD1	TRBV13	CASSLRQGRHSSTDTQYF	TGTGCCAGCAGCCTCAGACAGGGGCGACACTCTAGCACAGATACGCAGTATTTT
-	TRBJ1-6	-	TRBV5-1	CASSLARTDSPLHF	TGCGCCAGCAGCTTGGCTAGAACTGATTCACCCCTCCACTTT
-	TRBJ2-1	TRBD1	TRBV7-9	CASSPPKGAILMNEQFF	TGTGCCAGCAGCCCACCCAAGGGGGCGATTCTTATGAATGAGCAGTTCTTC
-	TRBJ2-5	TRBD1	TRBV6-5	CASSEYQGEETQYF	TGTGCCAGCAGTGAATACCAGGGGGAAGAGACCCAGTACTTC
-	TRBJ1-4	-	TRBV7-3	CASSLSPVDEKLFF	TGTGCCAGCAGCTTATCCCCGGTTGATGAAAAACTGTTTTTT
-	TRBJ1-6	TRBD1	TRBV5-4	CASSLLTGGLNSPLHF	TGTGCCAGCAGCCTGCTTACAGGGGGTCTTAATTCACCCCTCCACTTT
few	TRBJ1-2	-	TRBV28	CAIFIPEAYGYTF	TGTGCCATATTTATCCCGGAGGCCTATGGCTACACCTTC
-	TRBJ2-3	TRBD2	TRBV7-2	CASSSGLAGRTDTQYF	TGTGCCAGCAGCTCGGGACTAGCGGGGCGCACAGATACGCAGTATTTT
-	TRBJ1-1	-	TRBV9	CASSVASLGTEAFF	TGTGCCAGCAGCGTAGCTTCCCTCGGCACTGAAGCTTTCTTT
-	TRBJ2-3	-	TRBV5-4	CASSGRGYHTDTQYF	TGTGCCAGCAGCGGCAGGGGTTACCACACAGATACGCAGTATTTT
once	TRBJ2-3	-	TRBV4-1	CASSLRVRDTDTQYF	TGCGCCAGCAGCCTCCGAGTGAGGGACACAGATACGCAGTATTTT
-	TRBJ2-5	-	TRBV11-2	CASSSLRETQYF	TGTGCCAGCAGCTCTCTTCGAGAGACCCAGTACTTC
-	TRBJ1-2	-	TRBV27	CASSFHQQGQNYGYTF	TGTGCCAGCAGTTTTCATCAACAGGGACAAAACTATGGCTACACCTTC
-	TRBJ2-1	TRBD2	TRBV5-6	CASSLSGGINEQFF	TGTGCCAGCAGCTTGAGCGGGGGGATTAATGAGCAGTTCTTC
-	TRBJ2-3	-	TRBV28	CASSFLRGGNSDTQYF	TGTGCCAGCAGTTTCCTGAGGGGGGGGAACTCAGATACGCAGTATTTT
-	TRBJ1-1	TRBD1	TRBV5-1	CASSLGDREQAFF	TGCGCCAGCAGCTTGGGGGACAGGGAGCAAGCTTTCTTT
-	TRBJ1-4	-	TRBV5-1	CASSLDRVNEKLFF	TGCGCCAGCAGCTTGGACAGGGTTAATGAAAAACTGTTTTTT
-	TRBJ1-1	-	TRBV7-6	CASSFMNRDVPNTEAFF	TGTGCCAGCAGCTTTATGAACAGGGACGTCCCGAACACTGAAGCTTTCTTT
-	TRBJ1-2	-	TRBV5-6	CASKTGPGRYTF	TGTGCCAGCAAAACAGGGCCGGGGCGCTACACCTTC
-	TRBJ2-1	-	TRBV5-8	CASSLTRGSYNEQFF	TGTGCCAGCAGCCTTACTAGAGGATCCTACAATGAGCAGTTCTTC
-	TRBJ1-1	-	TRBV16	CASSQLEGNTEAFF	TGTGCCAGCAGCCAATTAGAGGGGAACACTGAAGCTTTCTTT
-	TRBJ2-7	-	TRBV10-3	CAISPQVREKGGEQYF	TGTGCCATCAGCCCCCAAGTCCGGGAGAAGGGAGGCGAGCAGTACTTC
-	TRBJ2-5	-	TRBV5-1	CASSQGTSTYF	TGCGCCAGCAGCCAAGGGACAAGCACGTACTTC
-	TRBJ2-7	-	TRBV5-4	CASSLELRARNEQYF	TGTGCCAGCAGCTTGGAGCTCAGGGCAAGAAACGAGCAGTACTTC
-	TRBJ2-2	TRBD2	TRBV14	CASSPGTSDVGELFF	TGTGCCAGCAGCCCCGGGACTAGCGACGTCGGGGAGCTGTTTTTT
-	TRBJ1-5	-	TRBV7-8	CASSLLPGNQPQHF	TGTGCCAGCAGCTTACTTCCGGGGAATCAGCCCCAGCATTTT
-	TRBJ1-2	-	TRBV13	CASSLDTGNYGYTF	TGTGCCAGCAGCTTAGATACAGGAAACTATGGCTACACCTTC
-	TRBJ2-7	TRBD2	TRBV7-2	CASSLWGGEGREQYF	TGTGCCAGCAGCTTATGGGGCGGGGAGGGGCGCGAGCAGTACTTC
-	TRBJ2-7	TRBD2	TRBV6-5	CASRKLGGDEQYF	TGTGCCAGCAGGAAACTGGGGGGGGACGAGCAGTACTTC